This T cell receptor beta chain was obtained from a study of blood T cell repertoires in COVID-19. Sequencing used immunoSEQ multiplex PCR; TCRdb keeps in-frame clones, though not all of them. The sample gives 250,000 to 300,000 clones, approximately 83% of which show up once; around 1.8% is in the top ten. Participants were aged about 18 to 89 years, lived in about two dozen US areas, and enrolled virtually. Cohort placement rested on clinical history that participants reported themselves. The sequenced sample was PBMCs or T cells enriched from blood (not recorded which). This clonotype originated in a woman in her forties or fifties who had recovered from COVID-19.

The CDR3 protein is CASSYSNSAAPREQYF. CDR3 in DNA: TGTGCCAGCAGTTACTCGAACTCTGCAGCGCCACGCGAGCAGTACTTC. The chain has TRBV6-5 and TRBJ2-7; D remains ambiguous. CDR1 is MNHEY, CDR2 SVGAGI, per germline. Trimming removed 0 bases from V and 6 bases from J, with 18 bases in between. The CDR3 runs to 16 residues.